This T cell receptor beta chain emerged from a study of CD8 T cells in Susac syndrome. After extraction with the RNeasy kit, roughly 0.5 to 1 ug of the RNA was reverse transcribed using random hexamers. Coverage of TCR beta CDR3 amplification by immunoSEQ multiplex PCR extended to 54 Vbeta and 13 Jbeta. Using its own MiXCR run on the immunoSEQ multiplex PCR reads, TCRdb lists one record per CDR3 protein. Here the sample spans roughly 200,000 distinct CDR3 sequences, about 95% being singletons. The CDR3 covers 15 residues. Unmatched junction bases numbered 9, after V lost 6 bases and J lost 0 bases. The V gene's germline CDR1 is DFQATT and CDR2 SNEGSKA (reference sequence). Purification of the CD8+ and CD4+ T cells relied on negative isolation, and TEMRA cells underwent FACS enrichment.

The sample taken for sequencing was CD4+ T cells from PBMCs. The TCR sequence derives from a human donor in good health. The rearrangement uses TRBV20-1 and TRBJ2-5, with 8 bases fitting TRBD2. CDR3 DNA sequence: TGCAGTGCGACTATAGCGGGGATGTACCAAGAGACCCAGTACTTC. Translated: CSATIAGMYQETQYF.